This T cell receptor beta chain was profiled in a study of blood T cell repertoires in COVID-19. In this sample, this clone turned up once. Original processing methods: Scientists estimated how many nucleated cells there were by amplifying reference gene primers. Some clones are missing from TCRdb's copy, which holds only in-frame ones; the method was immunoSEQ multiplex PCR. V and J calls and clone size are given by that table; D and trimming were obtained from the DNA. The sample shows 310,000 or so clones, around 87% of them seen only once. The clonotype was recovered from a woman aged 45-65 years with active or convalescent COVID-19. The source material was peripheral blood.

This CDR3 reads CASSIWDSPQETQYF. The CDR3 nucleotides are TGTGCCAGTAGTATTTGGGACTCTCCCCAAGAGACCCAGTACTTC. The rearrangement uses TRBV19 and TRBJ2-5, with D tentatively TRBD2 (6 bases). This CDR3 region has 15 residues. CDR1 is LNHDA, CDR2 SQIVND, per germline (reference sequence). V lost 3 bases, J lost 1 base, and 12 bases lay in between.